Each of the 22 T cell receptor beta chains below was sequenced from the same sample in a study of response to subunit inactivated influenza vaccine. TCRdb called the RT-PCR reads again in MiXCR, with one record for every CDR3 protein. Altogether about 650,000 distinct CDR3 sequences are present, 15% to 19% being singletons, with the ten largest covering 11%. Sample: PBMCs from blood, taken approximately 13 days after vaccination. The receptors here all came from a middle-aged man who received an inactivated influenza vaccine.

This clonotype was picked up a small number of times. The CDR3 DNA reads as TGTGCCAGCAGCTTGGGAATCCTAGCCAGCAATGAGCAGTTCTTC. Its protein product is CASSLGILASNEQFF. The chain combines TRBV5-5 with TRBJ2-1; a possible D gene is TRBD2 (5 bases). The germline CDR1 and CDR2 sequences are SGHKS and YYEKEE (reference sequence). V shed 0 bases and J shed 6 bases, with 13 bases lying between them. The length of the CDR3 is 15 residues.

This clonotype was detected many times. The chain carries TRBV15 and TRBJ2-5; D is tentatively TRBD1 or TRBD2 (6 bases each). Trimming took 0 bases from V and 7 from J, leaving 18 bases between them. This CDR3 is built from 16 residues. CDR1 is LNHNV, CDR2 YYDKDF, per germline (reference sequence). The CDR3 region is CATSRDKGGRVGTQYF. CDR3 DNA sequence: TGTGCCACCAGCAGAGATAAGGGGGGCCGGGTTGGGACCCAGTACTTC.

This clonotype was counted between two and nine times. CDR3 sequence: CASSYSRDREWKGTDTQYF. CDR3 DNA: TGTGCCAGCAGTTACTCTCGGGACAGGGAATGGAAGGGGACAGATACGCAGTATTTT. The genes are TRBV6-2 or TRBV6-3 and TRBJ2-3; 9 bases align to TRBD1. Germline values: CDR1 MNHEY, CDR2 SVGEGT. V lost 0 bases and J lost 3; bases outside the gene matches: 13. CDR3 size: 19 residues.

This chain connects TRBV7-2 to TRBJ2-1, with TRBD1 matching 12 bases. V shed 3 bases and J 7 bases; nucleotides not matched to a gene: 10. Per the germline V gene, CDR1 is SGHTA and CDR2 is FQGNSA. This CDR3 is 17 amino acids long. CDR3 sequence (DNA): TGTGCCAGCAGCTTTCCCGGGACAGGGGGCACACTGAATGAGCAGTTCTTC. This translates into CASSFPGTGGTLNEQFF.

The rearrangement links TRBV24-1 to TRBJ2-1; 12 bases are a match to TRBD2. The CDR3 runs to 13 residues. Germline assignment: CDR1 KGHDR and CDR2 SFDVKD. V gave up 9 bases and J gave up 12 bases; unmatched junction bases: 8. The CDR3 sequence: CATGETSGSGQFF. DNA for the CDR3: TGTGCCACCGGGGAGACTAGCGGGAGTGGGCAGTTCTTC.

The gene calls are TRBV20-1 and TRBJ2-1; 8 bases map to TRBD2. Per germline, CDR1 DFQATT and CDR2 SNEGSKA (reference sequence). The V gene end was trimmed by 0 bases and the J gene end by 4 bases; junction bases not matched to a gene: 8. The CDR3 sequence is 16 residues long. CDR3 loop: CSARDVQRGMYNEQFF. CDR3 nucleotides: TGCAGTGCTAGAGATGTCCAGCGGGGGATGTACAATGAGCAGTTCTTC.

This clonotype was seen ten or more times. This chain links TRBV4-1 with TRBJ2-1, with a tentative D call TRBD2 (6 bases). The CDR3 is 13 amino acids. V was clipped by 0 bases and J by 15 bases, with 15 bases between them. Germline lookup yields CDR1 MGHRA and CDR2 YSYEKL. The CDR3 is CASSQDRGTPLFF. The CDR3 bases are TGCGCCAGCAGCCAAGATCGGGGGACCCCCCTGTTCTTC.

The J gene is TRBJ2-1, the V gene TRBV9; 8 bases agree with TRBD2. V was clipped by 3 bases and J by 7 bases; unmatched bases: 9. CDR1 SGDLS and CDR2 YYNGEE come from the germline V gene. The CDR3 totals 15 residues. The CDR3 region has the DNA TGTGCCAGCAGCGCAGACCTCGGGACTAGTAATGAGCAGTTCTTC. This translates into CASSADLGTSNEQFF.

This clonotype has just a few counts. The chain carries TRBV4-2 and TRBJ2-2; 12 nucleotides align to TRBD2. This CDR3 is built from 19 residues. The V and J ends lost 0 bases and 0 bases, in that order; junction bases with no gene match: 5. Germline values: CDR1 LGHNA, CDR2 YNFKEQ. CDR3 residues: CASSQDRTSGTPNTGELFF. CDR3 nucleotide sequence: TGTGCCAGCAGCCAAGATAGGACTAGCGGGACCCCGAACACCGGGGAGCTGTTTTTT.

This chain links TRBV9 with TRBJ2-5; D is unresolved. The V and J ends lost 3 bases and 0 bases respectively, with 9 bases between them. Per the germline V gene, CDR1 is SGDLS and CDR2 is YYNGEE. The CDR3 runs to 14 residues. The CDR3 DNA is TGTGCCAGCAGCGCCGCCGGGTACCAAGAGACCCAGTACTTC. Translating it yields CASSAAGYQETQYF.

CDR3 in DNA: TGTGCCAGCAGTTTTCACCCAAAAGAGACCCAGTACTTC. This encodes CASSFHPKETQYF. The rearrangement uses TRBV12-3 or TRBV12-4 and TRBJ2-5; unclear D gene. The V and J ends lost 3 bases and 3 bases respectively, with 8 bases between them. There are 13 residues in the CDR3.

Only a few counts were recorded for this clonotype. The rearrangement uses TRBV29-1 and TRBJ1-1; TRBD1 might be the D (6 bases). The V gene's germline CDR1 is SQVTM and CDR2 ANQGSEA. This CDR3 contains 12 residues. Trimming stripped 3 bases from V and 11 bases from J, with 16 bases between. The CDR3 spells CSVDGGGLAAFF. CDR3 in DNA: TGCAGCGTTGACGGTGGGGGGCTGGCGGCTTTCTTT.

This rearrangement joins TRBV5-1 to TRBJ1-1; 12 bases align to TRBD1. The germline gives CDR1 SGHRS, CDR2 YFSETQ. The V and J ends lost 1 base and 1 base, in that order; junction bases with no gene match: 14. CDR3 size: 20 residues. Here the CDR3 reads CASSLRPPGQGASWNTEAFF. CDR3 in DNA: TGCGCCAGCAGCTTGCGGCCTCCGGGACAGGGGGCCTCTTGGAACACTGAAGCTTTCTTT.

This clonotype has only a few counts. The V call is TRBV20-1, the J call TRBJ2-7, with 9 bases fitting TRBD1. The CDR3 length is 13 residues. The trim removed 6 bases at V and 5 bases at J, leaving 8 bases unmatched. Germline assignment: CDR1 DFQATT and CDR2 SNEGSKA (reference sequence). CDR3 nucleotides: TGCAGTGCGTGGACAGGGGTTCAGGACGAGCAGTACTTC. It codes for CSAWTGVQDEQYF.

A few counts support this clonotype. The chain recombines TRBV7-3 with TRBJ2-2; D is unclear. Germline V gene data show CDR1 as SGHTA and CDR2 as FQGTGA. Trimming left V 6 bases short and J 1 base short, with 9 bases between. The CDR3 totals 14 residues. For the CDR3, the DNA is TGTGCCAGCAGTCAAATGGGGAACACCGGGGAGCTGTTTTTT. It yields the protein CASSQMGNTGELFF.

The gene calls are TRBV14 and TRBJ2-6, with D unclear. Trimming took off 1 base at V and 3 bases at J, with 1 base between the two ends. The CDR3 contains 13 residues. Germline assignment: CDR1 SGHDN and CDR2 FVKESK. CDR3 sequence reads: CASSQVGANVLTF. DNA for the CDR3: TGTGCCAGCAGCCAAGTTGGGGCCAACGTCCTGACTTTC. Combining the CDR3 with reference TRBV14 and TRBJ2-6 gives the whole variable domain EAGVTQFPSHSVIEKGQTVTLRCDPISGHDNLYWYRRVMGKEIKFLLHFVKESKQDESGMPNNRFLAERTGGTYSTLKVQPAELEDSGVYFCASSQVGANVLTFGAGSRLTVL.

The gene calls are TRBV10-3 and TRBJ2-3; a possible D gene is TRBD2 (7 bases). CDR1 and CDR2 (germline): ENHRY, SYGVKD. The CDR3 is made up of 16 amino acids. V lost 6 bases, J lost 2 bases, and 18 bases lay in between. CDR3 DNA: TGTGCCATCAGCGGAGGGGGGGGACCGCACACAGATACGCAGTATTTT. It encodes CAISGGGGPHTDTQYF.

The chain is built from TRBV12-3 or TRBV12-4 and TRBJ2-1, with 7 bases fitting TRBD2. This CDR3 is 15 amino acids long. V lost 6 bases and J lost 3; bases outside the gene matches: 8. Here the CDR3 DNA reads TGTGCCAGCAGCACCGGGACTACCCTCTACAATGAGCAGTTCTTC. Translation gives CASSTGTTLYNEQFF.

This clonotype was observed a handful of times. No DNA is shown, since the ends of the CDR3 on it are uncertain; the CDR3 is the one TCRdb lists. This chain uses TRBV15 with TRBJ2-1; TRBD1, the table's D call, lacks a check against the DNA. Germline CDR1 is LNHNV and CDR2 is YYDKDF (reference sequence). The CDR3 length equals 15 residues, ends included. The CDR3 protein is CATSILAGAYNEQFF.

In its sample, this clonotype was seen a few times. The V gene is TRBV27, the J gene TRBJ2-5, with 14 bases matching TRBD2. This CDR3 spans 19 amino acids. V shed 3 bases, J shed 0 bases, and the junction held 9 bases outside the gene matches. Germline CDR1 MNHEY, CDR2 SMNVEV (reference sequence). CDR3 sequence (DNA): TGTGCCAGCAGTTTTTTCGGACTAGCGGGGGGCAGTTACCAAGAGACCCAGTACTTC. This translates into CASSFFGLAGGSYQETQYF.

This clonotype was seen a handful of times. J is TRBJ1-2 and V is TRBV18, with TRBD1 matching 9 bases. This CDR3 comprises 16 residues. Germline lookup yields CDR1 KGHSH and CDR2 LQKENI. J lost 3 bases, V lost 3 bases, and 8 bases had no gene match. The DNA for the CDR3 is TGTGCCAGCTCACCGACGACGGGACAGGGAGACTATGGCTACACCTTC. It specifies CASSPTTGQGDYGYTF.

Only a few counts were recorded for this clonotype. The chain combines TRBV6-1 with TRBJ2-7; tentative D call: TRBD2 (5 bases). Trimming shortened V by 5 bases and J by 3 bases, and 26 bases separated the two germline ends. This CDR3 has 18 residues. Germline V CDR1 and CDR2: MNHNS, SASEGT. DNA of the CDR3: TGTGCCAGCAGTCAGGCCCATCCCGGGTTTGGACTCGACTACGAGCAGTACTTC. It codes for CASSQAHPGFGLDYEQYF.